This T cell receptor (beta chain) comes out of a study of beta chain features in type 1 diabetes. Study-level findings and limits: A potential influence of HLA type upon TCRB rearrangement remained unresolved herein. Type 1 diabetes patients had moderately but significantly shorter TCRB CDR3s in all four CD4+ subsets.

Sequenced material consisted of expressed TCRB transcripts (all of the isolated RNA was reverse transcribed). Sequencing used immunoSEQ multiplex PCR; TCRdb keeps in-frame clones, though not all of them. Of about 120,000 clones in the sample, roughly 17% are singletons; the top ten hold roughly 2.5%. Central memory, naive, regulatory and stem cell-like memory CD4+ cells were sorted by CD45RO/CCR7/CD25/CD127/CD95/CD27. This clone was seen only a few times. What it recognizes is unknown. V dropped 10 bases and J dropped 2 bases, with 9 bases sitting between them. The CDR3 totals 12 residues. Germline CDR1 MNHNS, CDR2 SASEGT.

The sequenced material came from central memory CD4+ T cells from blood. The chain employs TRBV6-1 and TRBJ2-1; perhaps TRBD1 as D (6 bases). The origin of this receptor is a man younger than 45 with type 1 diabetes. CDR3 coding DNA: TGTGCCATCCGGGACACCTACAATGAGCAGTTCTTC. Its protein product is CAIRDTYNEQFF.